The 17 T cell receptor beta chains below all came from one sample that was sequenced in a study of cytomegalovirus exposure and HLA in healthy donors. PCR amplification relied on 60 Vbeta primers (plus 13 Jbeta primers). Some clones are missing from TCRdb's copy, which holds only in-frame ones; the method was immunoSEQ multiplex PCR. Here the sample spans tens of thousands of clones, roughly 76% being singletons. The sample comprised PBMCs. These receptors all stem from a woman aged 35 to 49 in good health and CMV-seronegative.

This rearrangement joins TRBV4-2 to TRBJ2-7, with 10 positions matching TRBD2. Per the germline V gene, CDR1 is LGHNA and CDR2 is YNFKEQ. The junction had 8 bases not matched to a gene; V was cut back by 6 bases and J by 3 bases. The CDR3 extends over 15 amino acids. The CDR3 nucleotides are TGTGCCAGCAGGTATGGGACTAGCGCTAACTACGAGCAGTACTTC. Its protein is CASRYGTSANYEQYF.

This sequence joins TRBV7-2 and TRBJ2-3; maybe TRBD2 (5 bases). V was shortened by 6 bases and J by 1 base, with 11 bases between the two germline ends. There are 14 residues in the CDR3. Germline CDR1 reads SGHTA; CDR2 reads FQGNSA. The CDR3 protein is CASSFRTGTDTQYF. In DNA, the CDR3 is TGTGCCAGCAGTTTCCGGACTGGCACAGATACGCAGTATTTT.

The chain is built from TRBV14 and TRBJ2-1; 12 bases match TRBD1. The germline CDR1 and CDR2 sequences are SGHDN and FVKESK. The CDR3 totals 16 residues. Trimming removed 6 bases from V and 8 bases from J; junction bases left unmatched: 11. The chain's CDR3 is CASSPSGTGGLDEQFF. CDR3 in DNA: TGTGCCAGCAGTCCTTCTGGGACAGGGGGCTTAGATGAGCAGTTCTTC.

The chain combines TRBV18 with TRBJ1-1; 8 nucleotides line up with TRBD1. CDR3 length equals 18 residues. Germline V lookup: CDR1 KGHSH, CDR2 LQKENI. With 1 base clipped from V and 0 bases from J, the junction kept 10 bases outside the gene matches. CDR3 sequence (DNA): TGTGCCAGCTCACCACGATTACAGGGGGATCGGATGAACACTGAAGCTTTCTTT. This translates into CASSPRLQGDRMNTEAFF.

The gene calls are TRBV28 and TRBJ2-5, with TRBD2 identical over 16 bases. The CDR3 totals 16 residues. V shed 7 bases, J shed 4 bases, and the junction held 6 bases outside the gene matches. Germline loops: CDR1 MDHEN, CDR2 SYDVKM. The CDR3 bases are TGTGCCAGCAATCTGGGACTAGCGGGAGGGGGAGAGACCCAGTACTTC. Its protein product is CASNLGLAGGGETQYF.

The chain has TRBV27 and TRBJ1-5; 7 nucleotides align to TRBD1. The ends lost 2 bases at V and 3 bases at J; junction bases unmatched: 4. The CDR3 covers 15 residues. CDR1 is MNHEY, CDR2 SMNVEV, per germline (reference sequence). The CDR3 loop reads CASSLNGQANQPQHF. The CDR3 DNA is TGTGCCAGCAGTTTAAACGGACAGGCCAATCAGCCCCAGCATTTT.

The rearrangement links TRBV27 to TRBJ2-1; D is possibly TRBD1 (6 bases). The length of the CDR3 is 15 residues. CDR1 is MNHEY and CDR2 is SMNVEV in the germline V gene (reference sequence). Trimming shortened V by 2 bases and J by 2 bases, and 10 bases separated the two germline ends. The chain's CDR3 is CASSLTGLTYNEQFF. The CDR3 DNA reads as TGTGCCAGCAGTTTAACAGGGCTCACCTACAATGAGCAGTTCTTC.

This clone occurred a few times. It is likely a read error, because the conserved phenylalanine at the end of the CDR3 is missing. The genes are TRBV27 and TRBJ2-7; no clear D. CDR3 size: 12 residues. The germline V gene has CDR1 MNHEY and CDR2 SMNVEV (reference sequence). The CDR3 sequence is CASSTSSYDQYY. The CDR3 coding sequence is TGTGCCAGCAGCACAAGCTCCTACGATCAGTACTAC.

The V call is TRBV6-4, the J call TRBJ1-5; D gene unclear. The CDR3 totals 13 residues. Germline V CDR1 and CDR2: MRHNA, SNTAGT. Trimming removed 6 bases at V and 4 bases at J, with 10 bases between. The CDR3, as DNA: TGTGCCAGCAGCGACGGAGAGAATCAGCCCCAGCATTTT. As protein: CASSDGENQPQHF.

The V call is TRBV27, the J call TRBJ2-6; 7 bases align to TRBD1. The germline CDR1 and CDR2 sequences are MNHEY and SMNVEV (reference sequence). The CDR3 is made up of 16 amino acids. V was pared by 4 bases and J by 4 bases, with 7 bases of the junction left unmatched. The CDR3 here is CASSSTGQAGANVLTF. The CDR3 region has the DNA TGTGCCAGCAGTTCGACAGGGCAGGCGGGGGCCAACGTCCTGACTTTC.

The rearrangement uses TRBV16 and TRBJ1-5; perhaps TRBD1 as D (5 bases). The ends were cut back, 2 bases at V and 3 bases at J, with 17 bases in the middle. The CDR3 is 17 residues long. Looked up from germline, CDR1 is KGHSY and CDR2 is FQNENV. The CDR3 coding sequence is TGTGCCAGCAGCCAACTTTGGACGGGGGATACCAATCAGCCCCAGCATTTT. It encodes CASSQLWTGDTNQPQHF.

This chain links TRBV6-1 with TRBJ1-3; D is uncertain. Germline loops: CDR1 MNHNS, CDR2 SASEGT. The CDR3 totals 13 residues. Trimming took off 7 bases at V and 0 bases at J, with 7 bases between the two ends. The chain's CDR3 is CASTPSSGNTIYF. CDR3 nucleotides: TGTGCCAGCACCCCGAGCTCTGGAAACACCATATATTTT.

On this clone: One junction end does not reproduce the germline sequence, and a read error may be involved. This sequence joins TRBV5-6 and TRBJ2-1, with D maybe TRBD2 (6 bases). The CDR3 length is 16 residues. Looked up from germline, CDR1 is SGHDT and CDR2 is YYEEEE. CDR3 in DNA: TGTGCCAGCAGCTTGATCGGGGGTACTTCCTCCAATGAGCAGTTCTTC. This encodes CASSLIGGTSSNEQFF.

The chain links TRBV5-1 to TRBJ1-2, with D possibly matching TRBD1 (6 bases). The CDR3 extends over 14 amino acids. Germline V gene data show CDR1 as SGHRS and CDR2 as YFSETQ. V shed 6 bases and J shed 7 bases, with 19 bases lying between them. The CDR3 loop is CASNPDGGAGGYTF. The CDR3 DNA sequence: TGCGCCAGCAACCCGGATGGGGGGGCGGGTGGCTACACCTTC.

V gene TRBV28 combines with J gene TRBJ2-7, with TRBD2 matching over 11 bases. The length of the CDR3 is 16 residues. V trimming: 3 bases; J trimming: 4 bases; junction bases outside the gene matches: 8. Germline V gene sequence: CDR1 MDHEN, CDR2 SYDVKM. The CDR3 region is CASSFGSGTSGYEQYF. The CDR3 DNA reads TGTGCCAGCAGTTTTGGTTCGGGGACTAGCGGTTACGAGCAGTACTTC. The full variable domain, in which reference TRBV28 and TRBJ2-7 provide the parts outside the CDR3, is DVKVTQSSRYLVKRTGEKVFLECVQDMDHENMFWYRQDPGLGLRLIYFSYDVKMKEKGDIPEGYSVSREKKERFSLILESASTNQTSMYLCASSFGSGTSGYEQYFGPGTRLTVT.

The chain is built from TRBV30 and TRBJ2-1, with 8 bases identical to TRBD2. V lost 8 bases and J lost 5; bases outside the gene matches: 32. Germline V gene lookup returns CDR1 GTSNPN and CDR2 SVGIG (reference sequence). The CDR3 loop spans 21 amino acids. This chain's CDR3 is CAPRGREIQGYEREPNNEQFF. The CDR3 region has the DNA TGTGCCCCCCGAGGTAGGGAAATCCAGGGGTACGAGCGGGAGCCCAACAATGAGCAGTTCTTC.

Only one count was recorded for this clone. The chain carries TRBV15 and TRBJ2-7; D possibly corresponds to TRBD2 (6 bases). From germline, CDR1 is LNHNV and CDR2 YYDKDF (reference sequence). Trimming took 5 bases from V and 2 from J, leaving 13 bases between them. The CDR3 runs 14 residues. The CDR3 loop reads CATSREFGAYEQYF. The CDR3 region has the DNA TGTGCCACCAGCCGGGAGTTTGGGGCCTACGAGCAGTACTTC.